The 18 T cell receptor beta chains below all came from one sample that was sequenced in a study of regulatory T cells in long-lasting Graves disease. Sample time point: newly diagnosed GD, antithyroid drugs for less than 3 months. The TCR library was made from RNA that had been extracted from PBMCs in TRIzol. Libraries of TCR beta came from iRepertoire HTBI primers plus Arm-PCR of CDR3 regions. TCRdb analysed the multiplex PCR reads with MiXCR anew, one entry per CDR3 protein. The sample yields 350,000 to 550,000 distinct CDR3 sequences, about a sixth seen once. This sample also belongs to another study, concerning T cells in Graves' hyperthyroidism and ophthalmopathy.

This sample comprised peripheral blood mononuclear cells (PBMCs), obtained at new diagnosis, from a patient treated with antithyroid drugs. The receptors derive from a woman aged 18-35 years with Graves disease.

This chain links TRBV7-2 with TRBJ2-4; a possible D gene is TRBD1 (6 bases). CDR3 length: 16 amino acids. Germline CDR1 is SGHTA and CDR2 is FQGNSA. With 1 base removed from V and 0 bases from J, the gap between germline ends came to 10 bases. The CDR3 DNA follows: TGTGCCAGCAGCTTAGATCGGACAGTAGCCAAAAACATTCAGTACTTC. Its protein is CASSLDRTVAKNIQYF.

This clonotype was seen many times. The chain is built from TRBV28 and TRBJ2-1, with 8 positions matching TRBD2. Germline CDR1 reads MDHEN; CDR2 reads SYDVKM. The CDR3 totals 14 residues. The J segment lost 4 bases and the V segment lost 5 bases, leaving 4 bases of the junction unmatched. The CDR3 spells CASSATSDYNEQFF. CDR3 nucleotides: TGTGCCAGCAGTGCGACTAGCGATTACAATGAGCAGTTCTTC.

This clonotype was counted a few times. V usage is TRBV5-1 and J usage is TRBJ2-7, with 9 bases identical to TRBD2. The CDR3 consists of 15 residues. The junction had 8 bases not matched to a gene; V was cut back by 4 bases and J by 3 bases. Germline loops: CDR1 SGHRS, CDR2 YFSETQ. The DNA for the CDR3 is TGCGCCAGCAGCCCCTTAGCGGGAGCCGGCTACGAGCAGTACTTC. Protein sequence: CASSPLAGAGYEQYF.

The chain couples TRBV5-1 to TRBJ2-2; D uncertain. The CDR3 covers 14 residues. Germline V lookup: CDR1 SGHRS, CDR2 YFSETQ. The ends were cut back, 6 bases at V and 3 bases at J, with 12 bases in the middle. The DNA for the CDR3 is TGCGCCAGCAAAGTGGATAGGGACACCGGGGAGCTGTTTTTT. This codes for CASKVDRDTGELFF.

At least ten counts were recorded for this clonotype. The V call is TRBV28, the J call TRBJ2-7, with 7 positions matching TRBD1. CDR1 is MDHEN and CDR2 is SYDVKM in the germline V gene. The length of the CDR3 is 14 residues. Germline trimming cut 5 bases from V and 2 bases from J; bases unmatched to any gene: 6. CDR3 region: CASSTRQGTYEQYF. The CDR3 region has the DNA TGTGCCAGCAGTACCAGACAGGGCACCTACGAGCAGTACTTC.

The chain couples TRBV9 to TRBJ2-4, with 7 bases fitting TRBD2. There are 15 residues in the CDR3. Germline lookup yields CDR1 SGDLS and CDR2 YYNGEE. V lost 0 bases to trimming and J lost 3 bases; unmatched junction nucleotides: 3. The DNA for the CDR3 is TGTGCCAGCAGCGTAGTACCGGGAGGCAAAAACATTCAGTACTTC. Amino acids: CASSVVPGGKNIQYF.

Regarding this clonotype: Given a much more abundant clone one base away, this may be a read error. The rearrangement links TRBV6-2 or TRBV6-3 to TRBJ2-5; either TRBD1 or TRBD2 may supply D (6 bases each). The CDR3 extends over 15 amino acids. Germline lookup yields CDR1 MNHEY and CDR2 SVGEGT. V lost 7 bases to trimming and J lost 5 bases, with 20 bases between them. The CDR3 spells CASNSGTREAETQYF. The CDR3 DNA is TGTGCCAGCAACTCCGGGACAAGGGAGGCGGAGACCCAGTACTTC.

The count of this clonotype is one. This could be a read error, since a much larger clone is one nucleotide away. This CDR3 reads CASDRDYEQYF. The CDR3, as DNA: TGTGCCAGCGACAGGGACTACGAGCAGTACTTC. V is TRBV12-3 or TRBV12-4 and J is TRBJ2-7, with 7 bases that match TRBD1. V dropped 8 bases and J dropped 3; count of bases not matched to a gene: 1. The CDR3 totals 11 residues.

Worth noting for this clonotype: This probably arose from a read error, given a far larger clone one base away. The J gene is TRBJ2-1, the V gene TRBV28; D call uncertain. Germline loops: CDR1 MDHEN, CDR2 SYDVKM. Trimming cost V 1 base and J 10 bases, with 17 bases left between them. This CDR3 is built from 15 residues. CDR3 sequence: CASSLSLGSSYEQFF. In DNA form, the CDR3 reads TGTGCCAGCAGTTTATCCCTGGGAAGCTCCTACGAGCAGTTCTTC. Drawing the rest from reference TRBV28 and TRBJ2-1, the complete variable domain is DVKVTQSSRYLVKRTGEKVFLECVQDMDHENMFWYRQDPGLGLRLIYFSYDVKMKEKGDIPEGYSVSREKKERFSLILESASTNQTSMYLCASSLSLGSSYEQFFGPGTRLTVL.

This clonotype has a handful of counts. The CDR3 DNA sequence: TGCGCCAGCAGCGAGACCGGGACAGGGGGAGAGACCCAGTACTTC. As protein: CASSETGTGGETQYF. This rearrangement joins TRBV5-1 to TRBJ2-5; 11 bases are a match to TRBD1. The CDR3 totals 15 residues. V dropped 4 bases and J dropped 4; count of bases not matched to a gene: 6. Germline-derived CDR1 and CDR2 are SGHRS and YFSETQ.

The rearrangement uses TRBV27 and TRBJ2-6; D may be TRBD1 (6 bases). This CDR3 region has 16 residues. Germline V lookup: CDR1 MNHEY, CDR2 SMNVEV (reference sequence). V was clipped by 6 bases and J by 0 bases, with 12 bases between them. The CDR3 protein is CASSGQKPSGANVLTF. Here the CDR3 DNA reads TGTGCCAGCAGCGGACAGAAGCCCTCTGGGGCCAACGTCCTGACTTTC.

This clonotype has a count of ten or more. The rearrangement joins TRBV20-1 to TRBJ2-7; D not certain. V was shortened by 2 bases and J by 0 bases, with 8 bases between the two germline ends. CDR3 size: 13 residues. Germline CDR1 is DFQATT and CDR2 is SNEGSKA (reference sequence). The CDR3 sequence: CSARLPSSYEQYF. The CDR3 coding sequence is TGCAGTGCTAGACTACCCAGCTCCTACGAGCAGTACTTC.

This clonotype was recorded at least ten times. The CDR3 loop is CASSRGLAGGPYNEQFF. CDR3 DNA: TGTGCCAGCAGCCGAGGACTAGCGGGAGGGCCGTACAATGAGCAGTTCTTC. The chain links TRBV3-1 to TRBJ2-1; 15 bases are a match to TRBD2. The CDR3 extends over 17 amino acids. The J segment lost 4 bases and the V segment lost 4 bases, leaving 5 bases of the junction unmatched. In germline, CDR1 is LGHDT, CDR2 YNNKEL (reference sequence).

In this sample, this clonotype turned up many times. J is TRBJ2-5 and V is TRBV11-2; D gene unclear. The ends were cut back, 4 bases at V and 1 base at J, with 13 bases in the middle. Per germline, CDR1 SGHAT and CDR2 FQNNGV. This CDR3 contains 15 residues. CDR3 bases: TGTGCCAGCAGCTCCCTTGGGGTTCGCCAAGAGACCCAGTACTTC. Amino acid sequence: CASSSLGVRQETQYF.

This clonotype was recorded a few times. The chain recombines TRBV27 with TRBJ1-6, with TRBD1 matching over 8 bases. There are 16 residues in the CDR3. V gave up 5 bases and J gave up 7 bases; unmatched junction bases: 10. From germline, CDR1 is MNHEY and CDR2 SMNVEV (reference sequence). For the CDR3, the DNA is TGTGCCAGCAGTCTGAGACCGGGACAGGTAAATTCACCCCTCCACTTT. Its protein product is CASSLRPGQVNSPLHF.

This clonotype came up many times. The genes are TRBV20-1 and TRBJ2-7; 9 bases line up with TRBD2. The CDR3 has 13 amino acids. V shed 5 bases and J 4 bases; nucleotides not matched to a gene: 6. Germline CDR1 is DFQATT and CDR2 is SNEGSKA (reference sequence). Written as DNA, the CDR3 is TGCAGTGCTTTTAGCGGGAGTGGGTACGAGCAGTACTTC. The encoded protein is CSAFSGSGYEQYF.

This clonotype was recorded many times. The chain has TRBV11-2 and TRBJ2-7; 8 bases fit TRBD1. V trimming: 1 base; J trimming: 6 bases; junction bases outside the gene matches: 8. Germline loops: CDR1 SGHAT, CDR2 FQNNGV. The CDR3 sequence is 15 residues long. The CDR3 nucleotides are TGTGCCAGCAGCTTAGGATTAGGACAGGGTCTCGAGCAGTACTTC. It is translated as CASSLGLGQGLEQYF. The full variable domain, completed using reference TRBV11-2 and TRBJ2-7, is EAGVAQSPRYKIIEKRQSVAFWCNPISGHATLYWYQQILGQGPKLLIQFQNNGVVDDSQLPKDRFSAERLKGVDSTLKIQPAKLEDSAVYLCASSLGLGQGLEQYFGPGTRLTVT.

This clonotype was counted ten times or more. V is TRBV5-1 and J is TRBJ2-7, with D unclear. The germline gives CDR1 SGHRS, CDR2 YFSETQ. Trimming removed 0 bases at V and 0 bases at J, with 10 bases between. The CDR3 consists of 15 residues. DNA of the CDR3: TGCGCCAGCAGCTTGGATGGCTGGAGCTCCTACGAGCAGTACTTC. Residues: CASSLDGWSSYEQYF.